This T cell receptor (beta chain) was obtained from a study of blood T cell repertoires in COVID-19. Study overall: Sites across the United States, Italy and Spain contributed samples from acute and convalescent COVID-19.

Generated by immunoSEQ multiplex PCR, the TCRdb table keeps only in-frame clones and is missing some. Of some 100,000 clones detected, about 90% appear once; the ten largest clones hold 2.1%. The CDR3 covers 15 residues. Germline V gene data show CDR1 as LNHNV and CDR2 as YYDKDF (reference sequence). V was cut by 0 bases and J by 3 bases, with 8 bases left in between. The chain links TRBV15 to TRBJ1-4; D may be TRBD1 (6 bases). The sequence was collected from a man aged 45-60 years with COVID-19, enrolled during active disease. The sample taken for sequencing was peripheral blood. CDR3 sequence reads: CATSRDRGPNEKLFF. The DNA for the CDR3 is TGTGCCACCAGCAGAGACAGGGGACCTAATGAAAAACTGTTTTTT.